This is a list of T cell receptor beta chains from one sample in a study of blood T cells in healthy people across ages. TCRdb reanalysed the 5' RACE reads using MiXCR and keeps one entry per CDR3 protein. The sample records some 1.4 million distinct CDR3 sequences, around 42% being singletons. Sequencing was done on a sample of blood. These receptors were collected from a young woman in good health. Both conserved end residues are part of each CDR3. Each record gives: V gene, J gene, clone size, D gene, CDR3 protein, CDR3 DNA. The D gene is left open where the match is weak. Not every row has a clone size; where given, it reads once, few, many or a size class.

>TRBV11-2|TRBJ2-5|-|-
CASSTRSKETQYF
TGTGCCAGCAGCACGAGAAGTAAGGAGACCCAGTACTTC
>TRBV6-5|TRBJ2-1|-|-
CASTFQGTRNNEQFF
TGTGCCAGCACCTTTCAGGGTACTAGAAACAATGAGCAGTTCTTC
>TRBV5-1|TRBJ2-7|-|-
CASSERNLYEQYF
TGCGCCAGCAGTGAGCGGAACCTCTACGAGCAGTACTTC
>TRBV11-2|TRBJ2-7|few|-
CASSLDSNRYEQYF
TGTGCCAGCAGCTTGGACAGCAACAGGTACGAGCAGTACTTC
>TRBV27|TRBJ2-5|-|-
CAGSFGQGETQYF
TGTGCCGGCAGTTTTGGACAAGGGGAGACCCAGTACTTC
>TRBV6-5|TRBJ2-1|few|TRBD2
CASNPSGGANEQFF
TGTGCCAGCAACCCTAGCGGGGGGGCCAATGAGCAGTTCTTC
>TRBV10-3|TRBJ2-2|-|TRBD2
CAISTGTRDTGELFF
TGTGCCATCAGCACCGGGACTAGAGACACCGGGGAGCTGTTTTTT
>TRBV5-1|TRBJ1-1|few|-
CASTVGPVNTEAFF
TGCGCCAGCACCGTGGGTCCGGTGAACACTGAAGCTTTCTTT
>TRBV7-2|TRBJ2-7|-|-
CASSSLPGLSSYNEQYF
TGTGCCAGCAGCTCCTTACCGGGACTCAGCTCCTACAATGAGCAGTACTTC
>TRBV5-1|TRBJ1-2|-|TRBD1
CASTRGEGYDYTF
TGCGCCAGCACCAGGGGGGAAGGATATGACTACACCTTC
>TRBV25-1|TRBJ2-1|few|-
CASRKGDTPRDEQFF
TGTGCCAGCAGGAAGGGGGACACCCCTAGGGATGAGCAGTTCTTC
>TRBV5-1|TRBJ1-4|-|TRBD1
CASSFTGTGDNEKLFF
TGCGCCAGCAGCTTCACCGGGACAGGGGATAATGAAAAACTGTTTTTT
>TRBV11-2|TRBJ2-3|-|TRBD2
CASGQRGGWTDTQYF
TGTGCCAGCGGTCAGCGCGGGGGGTGGACAGATACGCAGTATTTT
>TRBV6-1|TRBJ1-2|-|-
CASRPTGPPYGYTF
TGTGCCAGCAGACCTACAGGGCCACCGTATGGCTACACCTTC
>TRBV6-2/TRBV6-3|TRBJ1-5|-|-
CASSYGIGVLSNQPQHF
TGTGCCAGCAGTTACGGGATCGGGGTCCTTAGCAATCAGCCCCAGCATTTT
>TRBV12-3/TRBV12-4|TRBJ2-1|few|TRBD1
CASSWGGTGKYNEQFF
TGTGCCAGCAGCTGGGGCGGGACAGGGAAGTACAATGAGCAGTTCTTC
>TRBV6-1|TRBJ1-3|-|-
CASRAEWDHTIYF
TGTGCCAGCAGGGCTGAATGGGATCACACCATATATTTT
>TRBV12-3/TRBV12-4|TRBJ2-7|-|-
CASSSAQYEQYF
TGTGCCAGCAGCTCCGCCCAATACGAGCAGTACTTC
>TRBV12-3/TRBV12-4|TRBJ2-1|-|-
CASTDKGAYNEQFF
TGTGCCAGCACCGACAAGGGTGCTTACAATGAGCAGTTCTTC
>TRBV10-1|TRBJ2-3|-|TRBD2
CASSGTSGSLPPPDTQYF
TGCGCCAGCAGTGGAACTAGCGGGAGTCTTCCCCCCCCAGATACGCAGTATTTT
>TRBV6-4|TRBJ2-1|once|-
CASRKQGQETQFF
TGTGCCAGCCGGAAACAGGGCCAAGAGACCCAGTTCTTC
>TRBV7-8|TRBJ2-1|-|TRBD2
CASSLPGLEVTAYNEQFF
TGTGCCAGCAGCTTACCGGGACTAGAGGTTACGGCCTACAATGAGCAGTTCTTC
>TRBV6-5|TRBJ1-2|-|-
CASSYLGANYGYTF
TGTGCCAGCAGTTACCTGGGTGCTAACTATGGCTACACCTTC
>TRBV7-2|TRBJ2-7|-|-
CASSLSGVSTYEQYF
TGTGCCAGCAGCTTATCCGGGGTCAGCACCTACGAGCAGTACTTC
>TRBV10-3|TRBJ2-1|few|TRBD2
CAISEPLSSGGFHEQFF
TGTGCCATCAGTGAGCCCCTTTCTAGCGGGGGGTTTCATGAGCAGTTCTTC
>TRBV7-9|TRBJ1-1|-|TRBD1
CASSLAEGQGRTEAFF
TGTGCCAGCAGCTTAGCAGAGGGACAGGGTCGAACTGAAGCTTTCTTT
>TRBV27|TRBJ1-6|-|TRBD1
CASSPDRVHNSPLHF
TGTGCCAGCAGCCCCGACAGGGTCCATAATTCACCCCTCCACTTT
>TRBV29-1|TRBJ2-7|few|-
CSVDDSGVGEAQYF
TGCAGCGTTGATGACTCGGGGGTGGGAGAGGCCCAGTACTTC
>TRBV6-6|TRBJ2-7|many|-
CASSTIKPNFLSYEQYF
TGTGCCAGCAGCACTATTAAGCCCAATTTCCTCTCCTACGAGCAGTACTTC
>TRBV7-6|TRBJ2-1|-|TRBD2
CASSLMASGYNEQFF
TGTGCCAGCAGCTTAATGGCTAGCGGGTACAATGAGCAGTTCTTC
>TRBV5-1|TRBJ2-3|few|-
CASSLGGGLLSHTDTQYF
TGCGCCAGCAGCTTAGGGGGGGGCCTTCTTTCCCACACAGATACGCAGTATTTT
>TRBV5-5|TRBJ1-1|-|TRBD1
CASSPERRTGATEAFF
TGTGCCAGCAGCCCAGAAAGGAGGACAGGGGCAACTGAAGCTTTCTTT
>TRBV4-1|TRBJ1-2|-|TRBD1
CASSPGQGGINYGYTF
TGCGCCAGCAGCCCGGGACAGGGGGGAATCAATTATGGCTACACCTTC
>TRBV6-2/TRBV6-3|TRBJ2-2|few|TRBD2
CASSYSVGGPSWTGELFF
TGTGCCAGCAGTTACTCAGTGGGAGGGCCCTCTTGGACCGGGGAGCTGTTTTTT
>TRBV28|TRBJ2-7|many|-
CASSLGGNSYEQYF
TGTGCCAGCAGTCTGGGGGGAAACTCCTACGAGCAGTACTTC
>TRBV6-1|TRBJ1-1|-|-
CASSEREAERAFF
TGTGCCAGCAGTGAACGGGAAGCAGAACGGGCTTTCTTT
>TRBV20-1|TRBJ2-3|-|-
CSARDAGAADTQYF
TGCAGTGCTAGAGACGCAGGGGCAGCAGATACGCAGTATTTT
>TRBV21-1|TRBJ2-7|-|-
CAGSTPGFPGEQYF
TGTGCCGGCAGCACTCCCGGGTTCCCTGGCGAGCAGTACTTC
>TRBV6-2/TRBV6-3|TRBJ1-1|-|-
CASSYGQPGETEAFF
TGTGCCAGCAGTTATGGGCAACCAGGGGAAACTGAAGCTTTCTTT
>TRBV12-3/TRBV12-4|TRBJ2-1|few|-
CASSPKGPRVNEQFF
TGTGCCAGCAGCCCCAAGGGACCCCGGGTCAATGAGCAGTTCTTC
>TRBV5-1|TRBJ2-4|-|TRBD1
CASSLQGATLAKNIQYF
TGCGCCAGCAGCCTACAGGGGGCCACCTTAGCCAAAAACATTCAGTACTTC
>TRBV11-2|TRBJ2-1|-|TRBD2
CASTTGLAGRGEQFF
TGTGCCAGCACCACTGGACTAGCGGGGAGGGGTGAGCAGTTCTTC
>TRBV29-1|TRBJ2-5|many|-
CSVDYPLAVQETQYF
TGCAGCGTTGACTACCCCCTCGCGGTCCAAGAGACCCAGTACTTC
>TRBV9|TRBJ2-7|-|-
CASSVAPAYEQYF
TGTGCCAGCAGCGTAGCCCCGGCCTACGAGCAGTACTTC
>TRBV6-1|TRBJ1-5|few|-
CASNEISEQPQHF
TGTGCCAGCAACGAAATTAGCGAGCAGCCCCAGCATTTT
>TRBV6-2/TRBV6-3|TRBJ2-7|-|TRBD1
CASSLDRGYSYEQYF
TGTGCCAGCAGTCTCGACAGGGGGTACTCCTACGAGCAGTACTTC
>TRBV27|TRBJ1-2|-|TRBD1
CASSRLQGAFGRGYTF
TGTGCCAGCAGTCGGTTACAGGGGGCGTTCGGTAGGGGCTACACCTTC